This T cell receptor beta chain originates from a study of CD8+ T cells in alopecia areata. Study as a whole: Treated patients took oral tofacitinib at 5 to 10 mg twice daily. Tofacitinib therapy lasting 6 to 18 months was followed by 6 months off drug. Study-level results: It was less clear whether patients shared TCRs than it was in mice, possibly because of HLA. The link between baseline CD8+ expansion and response remains uncertain with one nonresponder.

A single count supports this clone. Antigen: not known. Extraction of RNA preceded its reverse transcription into cDNA, which served as the sequencing template. Data came from immunoSEQ multiplex PCR; TCRdb stores just in-frame clones and leaves some out. The sample gives 95,000 to 110,000 clones, 85% to 90% of which show up once; over 8.5% is in the top ten. The CDR3 has 14 amino acids. V lost 2 bases to trimming and J lost 2 bases; unmatched junction nucleotides: 1. Germline V gives CDR1 MNHNS, CDR2 SASEGT. Treatment given: oral pan-JAK inhibitor, 5-10 mg twice daily. This TCR came from a human donor with alopecia areata. Sequenced material: CD8+ T cells sorted from blood, taken at approximately week 34, from a patient treated with tofacitinib. The chain joins TRBV6-1 to TRBJ2-7, with 9 bases that match TRBD2. CDR3 coding DNA: TGTGCCAGCAGTGAAAGACTAGCGGCCTACGAGCAGTACTTC. Encoded protein: CASSERLAAYEQYF.